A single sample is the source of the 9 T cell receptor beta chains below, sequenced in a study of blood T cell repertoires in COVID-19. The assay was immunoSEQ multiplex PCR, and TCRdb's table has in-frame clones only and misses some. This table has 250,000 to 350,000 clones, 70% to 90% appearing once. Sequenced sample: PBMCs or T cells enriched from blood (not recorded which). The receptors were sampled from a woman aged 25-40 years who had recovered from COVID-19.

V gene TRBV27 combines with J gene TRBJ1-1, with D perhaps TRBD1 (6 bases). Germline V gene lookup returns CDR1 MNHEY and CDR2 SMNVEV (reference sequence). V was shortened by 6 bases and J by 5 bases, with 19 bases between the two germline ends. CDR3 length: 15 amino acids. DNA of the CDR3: TGTGCCAGCAGCCGCACGCGGGGGGCTTATACTGAAGCTTTCTTT. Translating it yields CASSRTRGAYTEAFF.

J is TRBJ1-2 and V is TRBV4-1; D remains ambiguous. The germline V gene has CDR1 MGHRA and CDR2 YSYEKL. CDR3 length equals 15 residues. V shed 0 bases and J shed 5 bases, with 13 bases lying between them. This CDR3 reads CASSQDEGQVYGYTF. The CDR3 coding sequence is TGCGCCAGCAGCCAAGATGAGGGCCAGGTGTATGGCTACACCTTC.

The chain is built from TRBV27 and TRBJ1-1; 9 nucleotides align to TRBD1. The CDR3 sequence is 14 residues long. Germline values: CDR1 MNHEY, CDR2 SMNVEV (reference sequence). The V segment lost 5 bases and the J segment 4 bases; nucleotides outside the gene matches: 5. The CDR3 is CASSGGQGGTEAFF. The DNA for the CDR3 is TGTGCCAGCAGTGGGGGACAGGGAGGCACTGAAGCTTTCTTT.

Here the CDR3 reads CASSSQASGAYEQYF. The CDR3, as DNA: TGTGCCAGCAGCTCGCAGGCTAGCGGTGCATACGAGCAGTACTTC. The gene calls are TRBV7-2 and TRBJ2-7; 7 bases are a match to TRBD2. Germline V gene sequence: CDR1 SGHTA, CDR2 FQGNSA. The junction had 10 bases not matched to a gene; V was cut back by 4 bases and J by 4 bases. The CDR3 consists of 15 residues.

CDR3 in DNA: TGTGCCAGCAGCTTCAGTGCACCCCTCCACTTT. Protein: CASSFSAPLHF. The chain employs TRBV5-8 and TRBJ1-6; D uncertain. Per germline, CDR1 SGHTS and CDR2 YDEGEE. This CDR3 contains 11 residues. V lost 2 bases and J 11 bases, leaving 5 bases between the germline ends.

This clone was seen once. The CDR3 loop is CASARAPYEQYF. CDR3 sequence (DNA): TGCGCCAGCGCCAGGGCCCCCTACGAGCAGTACTTC. The V and J genes are TRBV23-1 and TRBJ2-7; D possibly corresponds to TRBD1 (5 bases). TRBV23-1 is an open reading frame whose function is uncertain. V shed 8 bases and J shed 2 bases, with 10 bases lying between them. CDR3 length: 12 amino acids.

The CDR3 protein is CASSLSGGNTEAFF. CDR3 sequence (DNA): TGTGCCAGCAGCTTATCTGGGGGCAACACTGAAGCTTTCTTT. V and J are TRBV7-9 and TRBJ1-1; perhaps TRBD1 as D (6 bases). V gave up 2 bases and J gave up 2 bases, with 9 bases separating them. Germline CDR1 reads SEHNR; CDR2 reads FQNEAQ (reference sequence). This CDR3 region has 14 residues.

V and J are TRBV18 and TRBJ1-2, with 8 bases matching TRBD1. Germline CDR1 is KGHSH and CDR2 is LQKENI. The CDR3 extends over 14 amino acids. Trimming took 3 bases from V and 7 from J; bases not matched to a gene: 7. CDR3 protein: CASSPGSGGLGYTF. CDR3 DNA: TGTGCCAGCTCACCGGGGTCAGGGGGCCTTGGCTACACCTTC.

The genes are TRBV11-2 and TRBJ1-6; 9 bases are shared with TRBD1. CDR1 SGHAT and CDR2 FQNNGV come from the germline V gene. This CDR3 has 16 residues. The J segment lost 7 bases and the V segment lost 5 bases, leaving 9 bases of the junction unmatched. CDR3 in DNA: TGTGCCAGCAGCATCACCGGGACAGGGAAGAATTCACCCCTCCACTTT. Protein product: CASSITGTGKNSPLHF.